Described below is a single T cell receptor (beta chain) sequence and its context. Its antigen is still unknown. One end of the junction is discordant with germline, which a read error may explain. Per the germline V gene, CDR1 is SEHNR and CDR2 is FQNEAQ (reference sequence). The CDR3 totals 16 residues. RNA transcripts provided the template for amplifying TCR beta CDR3 regions. Following a first-round RT-PCR that used HTBI primers, a second-round multiplex PCR was carried out. One entry per CDR3 protein results from TCRdb running MiXCR on the multiplex PCR reads. The sample has around 1.1 million distinct CDR3 sequences, approximately 35% seen once. Participants with hyperthyroidism, aged 18 to 65, were newly diagnosed with under 2 months' duration. Exclusion criteria comprised other autoimmune diseases, uncontrolled infections, pregnancy or lactation in patients. This sample is drawn from a study of Graves' ophthalmopathy and Graves' hyperthyroidism. Overall study: Ophthalmopathy not arising within 18 months of follow-up defined hyperthyroidism as stable.

Study-wide findings and caveats: Most clonotypes expanded in thyroid above 0.001 frequency were present in blood too.

Input material: peripheral blood or thyroid tissue (not recorded which). The V and J genes are TRBV7-9 and TRBJ2-7, with 7 nucleotides matching TRBD1. This TCR came from an adult man with Graves' hyperthyroidism. In DNA, the CDR3 is TGCGCCAGCAGCCCCTACGGGACAGCGAAATCCTACGAGCAGTACTTC. Its protein product is CASSPYGTAKSYEQYF.